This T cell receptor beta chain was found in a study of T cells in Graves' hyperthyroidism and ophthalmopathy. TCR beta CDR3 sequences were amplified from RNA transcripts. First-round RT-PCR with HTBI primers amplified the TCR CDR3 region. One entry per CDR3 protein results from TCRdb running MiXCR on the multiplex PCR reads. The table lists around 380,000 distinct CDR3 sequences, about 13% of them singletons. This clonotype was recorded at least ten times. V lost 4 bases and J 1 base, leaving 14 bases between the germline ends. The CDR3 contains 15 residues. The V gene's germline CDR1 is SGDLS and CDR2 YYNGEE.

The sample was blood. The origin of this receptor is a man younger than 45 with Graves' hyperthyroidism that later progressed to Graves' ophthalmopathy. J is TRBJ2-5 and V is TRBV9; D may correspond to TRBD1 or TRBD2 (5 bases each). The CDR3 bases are TGTGCCAGCAGCCCCCGGGGACGGGCCCAAGAGACCCAGTACTTC. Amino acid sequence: CASSPRGRAQETQYF.